The 26 T cell receptor beta chains reported below all come from one sample, sequenced in a study of technical replicates of blood from a few donors. The protocol was immunoSEQ multiplex PCR, while the TCRdb copy is restricted to in-frame clones and leaves out a portion. The sample consists of 100,000 or so clones, approximately 93% of them appearing once. Material for sequencing was T cells isolated from PBMCs. The receptors come from a human donor in good health.

The V call is TRBV28, the J call TRBJ2-6; D gene uncertain. Trimming removed 6 bases at V and 2 bases at J, with 14 bases between. The germline CDR1 and CDR2 sequences are MDHEN and SYDVKM. This CDR3 is built from 16 residues. CDR3 sequence reads: CASRTLGRAGANVLTF. The CDR3 DNA sequence: TGTGCCAGCAGGACCCTCGGTCGGGCTGGGGCCAACGTCCTGACTTTC.

The J gene is TRBJ2-5, the V gene TRBV5-1, with 7 bases that match TRBD2. This CDR3 has 16 amino acids. With V trimmed by 2 bases and J by 1 base, 8 bases remained unmatched. Germline V CDR1 and CDR2: SGHRS, YFSETQ. CDR3: CASSFRQAGSQETQYF. In DNA form, the CDR3 reads TGCGCCAGCAGCTTTAGGCAAGCGGGGAGCCAAGAGACCCAGTACTTC. Using reference TRBV5-1 and TRBJ2-5 for the parts outside the CDR3, the full variable domain is KAGVTQTPRYLIKTRGQQVTLSCSPISGHRSVSWYQQTPGQGLQFLFEYFSETQRNKGNFPGRFSGRQFSNSRSEMNVSTLELGDSALYLCASSFRQAGSQETQYFGPGTRLLVL.

The V and J genes are TRBV4-1 and TRBJ1-2; a weak D match, TRBD1 (6 bases). This CDR3 region has 13 residues. Germline V gives CDR1 MGHRA, CDR2 YSYEKL. Trimming stripped 2 bases from V and 4 bases from J, with 8 bases between. This CDR3 reads CASSQLGGYGYTF. DNA for the CDR3: TGCGCCAGCAGCCAACTAGGGGGCTATGGCTACACCTTC.

V usage is TRBV5-1 and J usage is TRBJ2-6; TRBD1 aligns across 8 bases. With 0 bases clipped from V and 0 bases from J, the junction kept 14 bases outside the gene matches. CDR1 is SGHRS, CDR2 YFSETQ, per germline. CDR3 length: 21 residues. CDR3 sequence: CASSLDRQGARGLSGANVLTF. Written as DNA, the CDR3 is TGCGCCAGCAGCTTGGATCGCCAAGGCGCCAGGGGGCTCTCTGGGGCCAACGTCCTGACTTTC.

V is TRBV4-1 and J is TRBJ2-7, with TRBD2 identical over 8 bases. CDR1 and CDR2 (germline): MGHRA, YSYEKL. The junction had 6 bases not matched to a gene; V was cut back by 4 bases and J by 4 bases. The CDR3 runs 14 residues. The chain's CDR3 is CASSPRLAWYEQYF. CDR3 bases: TGCGCCAGCAGCCCTAGACTAGCGTGGTACGAGCAGTACTTC.

CDR3 DNA: TGTGCCACCAGCAGGGCTCCGGGAGTCAATCAGCCCCAGCATTTT. As protein: CATSRAPGVNQPQHF. V gene TRBV15 combines with J gene TRBJ1-5, with D unclear. V was shortened by 3 bases and J by 3 bases, with 12 bases between the two germline ends. Germline lookup yields CDR1 LNHNV and CDR2 YYDKDF (reference sequence). The CDR3 is made up of 15 amino acids.

CDR3 nucleotide sequence: TGCGCCAGCAGCTTGGCTAGGGACAGGGTGCCCGGGGCCAACGTCCTGACTTTC. Translated: CASSLARDRVPGANVLTF. The V and J genes are TRBV5-1 and TRBJ2-6; TRBD1 matches 9 bases. CDR1 SGHRS and CDR2 YFSETQ come from the germline V gene. This CDR3 has 18 residues. Trimming at V came to 0 bases and at J to 4 bases, leaving 8 bases not matched to a gene.

This rearrangement joins TRBV2 to TRBJ2-3; D possibly corresponds to TRBD1 (6 bases). The CDR3 is made up of 15 amino acids. CDR1 is SNHLY, CDR2 FYNNEI, per germline. V was clipped by 7 bases and J by 3 bases, with 17 bases between them. CDR3 nucleotide sequence: TGTGCCAGCACAGTCCAGGGGAGCACTACAGATACGCAGTATTTT. Translated, it gives CASTVQGSTTDTQYF.

The chain has TRBV27 and TRBJ2-7; D is perhaps TRBD2 (5 bases). Germline assignment: CDR1 MNHEY and CDR2 SMNVEV (reference sequence). The CDR3 consists of 13 residues. Trimming stripped 5 bases from V and 2 bases from J, with 10 bases between. The CDR3 DNA reads TGTGCCAGCAGTACCGGGATTCCCTACGAGCAGTACTTC. The encoded protein is CASSTGIPYEQYF.

The V and J genes are TRBV4-1 and TRBJ2-1; TRBD1 is a possible D gene (6 bases). Germline CDR1 and CDR2: MGHRA and YSYEKL. CDR3 length equals 14 residues. Trimming took off 4 bases at V and 5 bases at J, with 12 bases between the two ends. The CDR3 coding sequence is TGCGCCAGCAGCCCCCTGGGGGCACACAATGAGCAGTTCTTC. Encoded protein: CASSPLGAHNEQFF.

V usage is TRBV27 and J usage is TRBJ2-7; 10 bases match TRBD2. Germline V gives CDR1 MNHEY, CDR2 SMNVEV (reference sequence). V lost 8 bases, J lost 4 bases, and 11 bases stayed unmatched. The CDR3 is 15 residues long. Here the CDR3 reads CASAGGASGSYEQYF. The CDR3 nucleotides read TGTGCCAGCGCCGGCGGGGCTAGCGGGAGTTACGAGCAGTACTTC.

The gene calls are TRBV11-3 and TRBJ2-2, with a possible D match to TRBD1 (5 bases). Germline CDR1 reads SGHNT; CDR2 reads YENEEA. The CDR3 loop spans 15 amino acids. V shed 3 bases and J shed 1 base, with 9 bases lying between them. CDR3 DNA: TGTGCCAGCAGCTTCAGGGTAGAGAACACCGGGGAGCTGTTTTTT. The encoded protein is CASSFRVENTGELFF.

The rearrangement uses TRBV6-1 and TRBJ1-2; D uncertain. The germline V gene encodes CDR1 MNHNS and CDR2 SASEGT. The V end was cut by 7 bases, the J end by 3 bases, with 18 bases between. CDR3 length: 15 residues. As DNA, the CDR3 is TGTGCCAGCAAGTTAGTATCCGGTCCGGACTATGGCTACACCTTC. Translated: CASKLVSGPDYGYTF.

V gene TRBV5-1 combines with J gene TRBJ1-3; D is ambiguous. This CDR3 spans 13 amino acids. Trimming left V 3 bases short and J 2 bases short, with 6 bases between. Per germline, CDR1 SGHRS and CDR2 YFSETQ. The CDR3 sequence is CASSSEAGNTIYF. DNA for the CDR3: TGCGCCAGCAGCTCGGAGGCTGGAAACACCATATATTTT.

This chain links TRBV7-9 with TRBJ2-3, with D perhaps matching TRBD1 (5 bases). V shed 5 bases and J shed 6 bases, with 24 bases lying between them. Germline V gene sequence: CDR1 SEHNR, CDR2 FQNEAQ (reference sequence). The CDR3 is made up of 17 amino acids. CDR3 protein: CASSPPGPQERFDTQYF. The CDR3 DNA reads TGTGCCAGCAGCCCCCCCGGGCCACAGGAGAGGTTCGATACGCAGTATTTT.

This chain joins TRBV4-1 and TRBJ2-3, with D perhaps matching TRBD1 (5 bases). The CDR3 totals 14 residues. Trimming took 2 bases from V and 2 from J, leaving 8 bases between them. The germline V gene has CDR1 MGHRA and CDR2 YSYEKL. The CDR3 loop reads CASSQNRYTDTQYF. CDR3 nucleotides: TGCGCCAGCAGCCAAAACAGGTACACAGATACGCAGTATTTT.

The gene calls are TRBV19 and TRBJ2-7; 9 bases fit TRBD1. Germline CDR1 is LNHDA and CDR2 is SQIVND (reference sequence). J lost 13 bases, V lost 5 bases, and 12 bases had no gene match. This CDR3 has 13 amino acids. CDR3 protein: CASSELTGTGKYF. Here the CDR3 DNA reads TGTGCCAGTAGTGAGCTTACCGGGACAGGGAAATACTTC.

In nucleotides, the CDR3 is TGTGCCAGCAGCTTGGGACAGGGGGAAAACACCATATATTTT. Its protein is CASSLGQGENTIYF. The gene calls are TRBV5-4 and TRBJ1-3; TRBD1 aligns across 9 bases. Germline CDR1 and CDR2: SGHNT and YYREEE (reference sequence). The CDR3 covers 14 residues. V lost 0 bases to trimming and J lost 6 bases; unmatched junction nucleotides: 1.

The rearrangement uses TRBV5-1 and TRBJ1-1, with D perhaps TRBD1 (6 bases). There are 14 residues in the CDR3. The germline gives CDR1 SGHRS, CDR2 YFSETQ. V shed 0 bases and J shed 4 bases, with 10 bases lying between them. The CDR3 coding sequence is TGCGCCAGCAGCTTGGGGACAGCTCTCACTGAAGCTTTCTTT. It codes for CASSLGTALTEAFF. The variable domain in full, with the rest retrieved from reference TRBV5-1 and TRBJ1-1, is KAGVTQTPRYLIKTRGQQVTLSCSPISGHRSVSWYQQTPGQGLQFLFEYFSETQRNKGNFPGRFSGRQFSNSRSEMNVSTLELGDSALYLCASSLGTALTEAFFGQGTRLTVV.

The chain has TRBV10-3 and TRBJ2-7; D perhaps matches TRBD2 (6 bases). From germline, CDR1 is ENHRY and CDR2 SYGVKD. V was pared by 5 bases and J by 4 bases, with 15 bases between. This CDR3 is built from 14 residues. The CDR3 DNA follows: TGTGCCATCAGTCCTAGCGCGTTGGCTTACGAGCAGTACTTC. Translating it yields CAISPSALAYEQYF.

The V call is TRBV29-1, the J call TRBJ2-7; D is possibly TRBD2 (5 bases). Germline V lookup: CDR1 SQVTM, CDR2 ANQGSEA. There are 16 residues in the CDR3. V was shortened by 1 base and J by 4 bases, with 20 bases between the two germline ends. The CDR3, as DNA: TGCAGCGTTGAAGGACGAGGGCTTGCCTCCGGTTACGAGCAGTACTTC. Protein sequence: CSVEGRGLASGYEQYF.

The chain couples TRBV7-6 to TRBJ1-5, with D unresolved. Germline CDR1 and CDR2: SGHVS and FNYEAQ. Trimming took 2 bases from V and 1 from J, leaving 6 bases between them. The CDR3 is 14 residues long. The CDR3: CASSLMESNQPQHF. CDR3 nucleotides: TGTGCCAGCAGCTTAATGGAGAGCAATCAGCCCCAGCATTTT.

This sequence joins TRBV27 and TRBJ2-3; D is ambiguous. With 6 bases removed from V and 4 bases from J, the gap between germline ends came to 20 bases. Germline CDR1 MNHEY, CDR2 SMNVEV (reference sequence). The length of the CDR3 is 16 residues. For the CDR3, the DNA is TGTGCCAGCAGCTCCCCAGTGAGCCCAGAGGCAGATACGCAGTATTTT. This translates into CASSSPVSPEADTQYF.

This chain joins TRBV9 and TRBJ1-1; D is possibly TRBD1 (5 bases). The germline V gene encodes CDR1 SGDLS and CDR2 YYNGEE. The CDR3 loop spans 13 amino acids. Trimming pared 0 bases from V and 4 bases from J, leaving 7 bases between. The CDR3 nucleotides are TGTGCCAGCAGCGTAGAGCAGGGCACTGAAGCTTTCTTT. It yields the protein CASSVEQGTEAFF.

The V and J genes are TRBV7-9 and TRBJ1-1; 8 bases agree with TRBD1. There are 13 residues in the CDR3. Germline assignment: CDR1 SEHNR and CDR2 FQNEAQ (reference sequence). V lost 6 bases to trimming and J lost 6 bases; unmatched junction nucleotides: 6. The CDR3 DNA reads TGTGCCAGCAGGCCGGACAGGGATGCTGAAGCTTTCTTT. It is translated as CASRPDRDAEAFF.

The chain joins TRBV28 to TRBJ2-3; D possibly corresponds to TRBD2 (6 bases). Germline lookup yields CDR1 MDHEN and CDR2 SYDVKM. The ends were cut back, 4 bases at V and 2 bases at J, with 10 bases in the middle. The CDR3 covers 14 residues. Written as DNA, the CDR3 is TGTGCCAGCAGTTCTCCTAGCGACACAGATACGCAGTATTTT. Residues: CASSSPSDTDTQYF.